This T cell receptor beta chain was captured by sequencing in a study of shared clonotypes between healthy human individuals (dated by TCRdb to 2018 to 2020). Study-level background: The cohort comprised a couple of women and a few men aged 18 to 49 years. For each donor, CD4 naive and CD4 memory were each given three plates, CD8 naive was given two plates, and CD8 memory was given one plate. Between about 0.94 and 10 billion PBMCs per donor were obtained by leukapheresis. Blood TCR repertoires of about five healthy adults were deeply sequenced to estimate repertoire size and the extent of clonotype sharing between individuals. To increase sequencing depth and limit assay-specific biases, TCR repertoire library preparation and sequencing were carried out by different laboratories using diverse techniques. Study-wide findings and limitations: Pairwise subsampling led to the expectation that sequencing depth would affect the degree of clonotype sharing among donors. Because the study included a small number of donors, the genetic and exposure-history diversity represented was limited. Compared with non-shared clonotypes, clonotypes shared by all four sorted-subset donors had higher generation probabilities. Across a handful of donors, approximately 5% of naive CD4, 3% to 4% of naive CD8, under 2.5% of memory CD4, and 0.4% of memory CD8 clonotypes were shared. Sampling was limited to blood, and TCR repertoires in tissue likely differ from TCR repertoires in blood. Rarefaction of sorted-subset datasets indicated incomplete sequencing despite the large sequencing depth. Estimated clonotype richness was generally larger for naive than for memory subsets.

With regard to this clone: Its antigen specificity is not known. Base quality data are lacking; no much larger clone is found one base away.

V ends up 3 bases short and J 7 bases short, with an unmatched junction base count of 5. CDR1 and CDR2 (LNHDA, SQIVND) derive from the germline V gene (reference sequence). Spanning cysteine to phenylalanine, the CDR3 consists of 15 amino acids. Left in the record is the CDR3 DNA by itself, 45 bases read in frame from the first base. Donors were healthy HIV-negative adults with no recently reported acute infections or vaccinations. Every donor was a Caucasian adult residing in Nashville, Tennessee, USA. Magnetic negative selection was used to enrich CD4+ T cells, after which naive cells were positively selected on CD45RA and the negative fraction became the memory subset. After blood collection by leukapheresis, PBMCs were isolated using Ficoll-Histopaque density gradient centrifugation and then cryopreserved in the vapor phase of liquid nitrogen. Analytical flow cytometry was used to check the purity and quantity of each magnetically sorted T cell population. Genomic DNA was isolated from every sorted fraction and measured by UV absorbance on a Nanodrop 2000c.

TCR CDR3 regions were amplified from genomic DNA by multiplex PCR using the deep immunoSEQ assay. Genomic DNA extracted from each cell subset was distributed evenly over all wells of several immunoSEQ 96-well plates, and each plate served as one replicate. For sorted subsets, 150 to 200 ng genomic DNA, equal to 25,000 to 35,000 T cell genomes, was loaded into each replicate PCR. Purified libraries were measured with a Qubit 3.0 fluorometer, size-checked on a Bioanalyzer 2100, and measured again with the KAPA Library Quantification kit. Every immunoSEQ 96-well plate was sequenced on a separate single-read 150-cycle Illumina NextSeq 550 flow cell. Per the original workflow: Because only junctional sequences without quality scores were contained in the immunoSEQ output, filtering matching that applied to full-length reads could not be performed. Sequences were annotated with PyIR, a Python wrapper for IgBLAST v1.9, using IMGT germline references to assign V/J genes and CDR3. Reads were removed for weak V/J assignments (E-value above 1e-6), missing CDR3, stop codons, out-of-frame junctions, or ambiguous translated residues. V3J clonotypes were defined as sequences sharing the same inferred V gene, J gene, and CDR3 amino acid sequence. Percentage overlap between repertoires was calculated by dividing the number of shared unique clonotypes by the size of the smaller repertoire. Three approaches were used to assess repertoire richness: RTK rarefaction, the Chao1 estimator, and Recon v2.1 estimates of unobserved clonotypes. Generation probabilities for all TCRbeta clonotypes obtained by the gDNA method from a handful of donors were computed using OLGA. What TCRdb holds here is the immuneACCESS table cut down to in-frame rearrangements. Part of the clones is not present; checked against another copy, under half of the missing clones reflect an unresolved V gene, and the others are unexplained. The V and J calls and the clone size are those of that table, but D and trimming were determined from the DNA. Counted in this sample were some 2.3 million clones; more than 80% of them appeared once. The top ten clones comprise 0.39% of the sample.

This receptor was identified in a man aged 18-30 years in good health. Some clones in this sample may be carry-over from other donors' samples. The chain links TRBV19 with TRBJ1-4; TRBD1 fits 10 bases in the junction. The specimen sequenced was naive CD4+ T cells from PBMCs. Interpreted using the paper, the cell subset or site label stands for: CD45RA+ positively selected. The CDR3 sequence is CASSIAGQGGEKLFF. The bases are TGTGCCAGTAGTATCGCAGGACAGGGGGGTGAAAAACTGTTTTTT.